Presented here are 8 T cell receptor beta chains from one specimen sequenced in a study of T cells in Graves' hyperthyroidism and ophthalmopathy. What was amplified from RNA transcripts were TCR beta CDR3 regions. HTBI primers were used for first-round RT-PCR of the TCR CDR3. TCRdb redid the calling of the multiplex PCR reads with MiXCR, one entry per CDR3 protein. The table shows hundreds of thousands of distinct CDR3 sequences, with around 15% occurring only once. The sequenced sample consisted of blood. Receptors were obtained from a young woman with Graves' hyperthyroidism.

This clonotype was detected a few times. A much bigger clone sits one base away, suggesting this may be a read error. The rearrangement uses TRBV28 and TRBJ1-2; possibly TRBD1 for D (5 bases). The germline gives CDR1 MDHEN, CDR2 SYDVKM. Trimming stripped 5 bases from V and 8 bases from J, with 21 bases between. CDR3 size: 15 residues. The CDR3 here is CASSRSGRVNVGYTF. CDR3 coding DNA: TGTGCCAGCAGTCGATCGGGACGGGTGAACGTGGGCTACACCTTC.

At least ten counts were recorded for this clonotype. The J gene is TRBJ2-7, the V gene TRBV7-6; perhaps D is TRBD1 or TRBD2 (7 bases each). CDR3 length equals 16 residues. Per the germline V gene, CDR1 is SGHVS and CDR2 is FNYEAQ. Between the trimmed V and J ends, which lost 2 bases and 2 bases, there was a span of 16 bases. The CDR3 sequence: CASSLYGGGQTYEQYF. CDR3 nucleotide sequence: TGTGCCAGCAGCTTATATGGGGGGGGACAGACCTACGAGCAGTACTTC.

Many counts were recorded for this clonotype. CDR3 sequence: CASSFSSTYEQYF. The CDR3 nucleotides are TGTGCCAGCAGCTTCTCGTCGACCTACGAGCAGTACTTC. The chain uses TRBV28 and TRBJ2-7; no firm D call. V was pared by 6 bases and J by 2 bases, with 11 bases between. Per germline, CDR1 MDHEN and CDR2 SYDVKM. The CDR3 contains 13 residues.

J is TRBJ2-7 and V is TRBV18; TRBD1 aligns across 7 bases. With V trimmed by 2 bases and J by 3 bases, 7 bases remained unmatched. This CDR3 is 15 amino acids long. Germline CDR1 KGHSH, CDR2 LQKENI. The CDR3 is CASSPRQGTGYEQYF. The DNA for the CDR3 is TGTGCCAGCTCACCAAGACAGGGAACGGGCTACGAGCAGTACTTC.

This clonotype was seen repeatedly, ten times or more. The rearrangement links TRBV15 to TRBJ2-1, with a possible D match to TRBD2 (5 bases). This CDR3 is 16 amino acids long. Trimming pared 1 base from V and 2 bases from J, leaving 12 bases between. Germline assignment: CDR1 LNHNV and CDR2 YYDKDF (reference sequence). In nucleotides, the CDR3 is TGTGCCACCAGCAGAGGGTTAGCGAAGACCTACAATGAGCAGTTCTTC. This encodes CATSRGLAKTYNEQFF.

This clonotype showed up many times. The chain employs TRBV12-3 or TRBV12-4 and TRBJ1-2; a possible D gene is TRBD1 (5 bases). CDR3 length equals 15 residues. V lost 3 bases and J 4 bases, leaving 15 bases between the germline ends. CDR3 DNA: TGTGCCAGCAGTTTGGAGGGGATCTCGGGCTATGGCTACACCTTC. This translates into CASSLEGISGYGYTF.

This clonotype was counted a few times. The V gene is TRBV19, the J gene TRBJ2-3; TRBD2 matches 8 bases. The junction had 24 bases not matched to a gene; V was cut back by 10 bases and J by 3 bases. The germline V gene encodes CDR1 LNHDA and CDR2 SQIVND (reference sequence). This CDR3 spans 19 amino acids. CDR3 in amino acids: CATREEPGTSRFGTDTQYF. The CDR3 bases are TGTGCCACTAGAGAAGAACCCGGGACTAGTAGATTCGGGACAGATACGCAGTATTTT.

In regard to this clonotype: This may arise from a read error, as a much more abundant clone is one base away. This chain connects TRBV28 to TRBJ1-1; D uncertain. Germline V gene data show CDR1 as MDHEN and CDR2 as SYDVKM. The CDR3 loop spans 14 amino acids. CDR3 region: CASGLVGLNTGAFF. The CDR3 DNA is TGTGCCAGCGGATTGGTAGGGTTGAACACTGGAGCTTTCTTT.